These T cell receptor beta chains were read from a single sample in a study of OX40 agonist ivuxolimab in advanced cancers. This table comes from immunoSEQ multiplex PCR, and its TCRdb copy is limited to in-frame clones, with some not included. The sample records about 40,000 clones, 70% to 90% being singletons. Sequences were derived from CD4+ or CD8+ T cells sorted from blood, sampled in a trial of the OX40 agonist ivuxolimab. The receptors shown here come from an adult with an advanced solid tumor such as melanoma, head and neck, liver or kidney cancer. The CDR3 runs from the conserved cysteine through the conserved F or W. Each record gives: J gene, D gene, clone size, V gene, CDR3 protein, CDR3 DNA. A D gene is named only where the DNA matches it firmly. The size of a clone is reported for some rows only, either as once, few or many, or as a class for expanded clones.

J gene: TRBJ1-4; D gene: .; clone size: .; V gene: TRBV4-3; CDR3 protein: CASSQDSGKLFF; CDR3 DNA: TGCGCCAGCAGCCAAGACAGTGGAAAACTGTTTTTT
J gene: TRBJ2-7; D gene: TRBD2; clone size: .; V gene: TRBV27; CDR3 protein: CASSPLGLAGEREQYF; CDR3 DNA: TGTGCCAGCAGTCCTTTGGGACTAGCGGGAGAAAGAGAGCAGTACTTC
J gene: TRBJ2-7; D gene: TRBD2; clone size: .; V gene: TRBV6-5; CDR3 protein: CASSYLAGGHYEQYF; CDR3 DNA: TGTGCCAGCAGTTACCTAGCGGGAGGCCACTACGAGCAGTACTTC
J gene: TRBJ2-7; D gene: TRBD1; clone size: .; V gene: TRBV4-1; CDR3 protein: CASSQDPGTGYHEQYF; CDR3 DNA: TGCGCCAGCAGCCAAGACCCCGGGACAGGGTACCACGAGCAGTACTTC
J gene: TRBJ2-7; D gene: TRBD1; clone size: .; V gene: TRBV15; CDR3 protein: CATSRVRQGAVDEQYF; CDR3 DNA: TGTGCCACCAGCAGAGTTAGGCAGGGGGCCGTCGACGAGCAGTACTTC
J gene: TRBJ2-5; D gene: TRBD2; clone size: .; V gene: TRBV6-1; CDR3 protein: CASSGFSGRAGETQYF; CDR3 DNA: TGTGCCAGCAGTGGCTTTAGCGGGAGGGCCGGGGAGACCCAGTACTTC
J gene: TRBJ1-1; D gene: TRBD1; clone size: once; V gene: TRBV5-1; CDR3 protein: CASSLKQGDSKAFF; CDR3 DNA: TGCGCCAGCAGCCTAAAGCAGGGGGATAGTAAAGCTTTCTTT
J gene: TRBJ2-7; D gene: .; clone size: once; V gene: TRBV2; CDR3 protein: CAFYGARSYEQYF; CDR3 DNA: TGTGCCTTCTACGGGGCCCGTAGCTACGAGCAGTACTTC
J gene: TRBJ2-6; D gene: .; clone size: .; V gene: TRBV28; CDR3 protein: CASSFRGPGANVLTF; CDR3 DNA: TGTGCCAGCAGTTTCAGGGGCCCCGGGGCCAACGTCCTGACTTTC
J gene: TRBJ2-1; D gene: .; clone size: .; V gene: TRBV7-2; CDR3 protein: CASSFALVGLNEQFF; CDR3 DNA: TGTGCCAGCAGCTTCGCACTAGTTGGGCTTAATGAGCAGTTCTTC
J gene: TRBJ2-7; D gene: .; clone size: .; V gene: TRBV5-4; CDR3 protein: CASSPFRGADYEQYF; CDR3 DNA: TGTGCCAGCAGTCCTTTTCGGGGGGCGGACTACGAGCAGTACTTC
J gene: TRBJ2-2; D gene: TRBD2; clone size: .; V gene: TRBV14; CDR3 protein: CASSQAGTSGTNTGELFF; CDR3 DNA: TGTGCCAGCAGCCAAGCGGGGACTAGCGGAACGAACACCGGGGAGCTGTTTTTT
J gene: TRBJ2-5; D gene: TRBD2; clone size: .; V gene: TRBV11-2; CDR3 protein: CASSLDAGGQETQYF; CDR3 DNA: TGTGCCAGCAGCTTAGATGCGGGAGGGCAAGAGACCCAGTACTTC
J gene: TRBJ2-1; D gene: .; clone size: .; V gene: TRBV2; CDR3 protein: CASSDSGEWQFF; CDR3 DNA: TGTGCCAGCAGTGACTCCGGAGAATGGCAGTTCTTC
J gene: TRBJ1-5; D gene: .; clone size: .; V gene: TRBV28; CDR3 protein: CASSSAQGGNQPQHF; CDR3 DNA: TGTGCCAGCAGTTCCGCACAGGGTGGCAATCAGCCCCAGCATTTT
J gene: TRBJ1-2; D gene: .; clone size: .; V gene: TRBV28; CDR3 protein: CASSLGPNYGYTF; CDR3 DNA: TGTGCCAGCAGTTTGGGTCCGAACTATGGCTACACCTTC
J gene: TRBJ2-5; D gene: .; clone size: .; V gene: TRBV7-7; CDR3 protein: CASSLDPRQETQYF; CDR3 DNA: TGTGCTAGCAGCTTGGACCCGAGACAAGAGACCCAGTACTTC
J gene: TRBJ2-4; D gene: .; clone size: once; V gene: TRBV29-1; CDR3 protein: CSVEDNGGPSSLAKNIQYF; CDR3 DNA: TGCAGCGTTGAAGATAATGGGGGGCCGTCATCGCTAGCCAAAAACATTCAGTACTTC
J gene: TRBJ2-1; D gene: .; clone size: .; V gene: TRBV27; CDR3 protein: CASSLLPRDYNEQFF; CDR3 DNA: TGTGCCAGCAGTTTACTCCCCCGCGACTACAATGAGCAGTTCTTC
J gene: TRBJ2-2; D gene: .; clone size: .; V gene: TRBV4-1; CDR3 protein: CASSQSKSSVTGELFF; CDR3 DNA: TGCGCCAGCAGCCAATCTAAGTCCAGCGTAACCGGGGAGCTGTTTTTT
J gene: TRBJ2-7; D gene: .; clone size: .; V gene: TRBV11-2; CDR3 protein: CASSLDQGHSYEQYF; CDR3 DNA: TGTGCCAGCAGCTTAGATCAGGGGCACTCCTACGAGCAGTACTTC
J gene: TRBJ2-3; D gene: .; clone size: .; V gene: TRBV9; CDR3 protein: CASSVEDGRGTDTQYF; CDR3 DNA: TGTGCCAGCAGCGTAGAGGACGGGAGAGGTACAGATACGCAGTATTTT
J gene: TRBJ2-7; D gene: .; clone size: .; V gene: TRBV5-1; CDR3 protein: CASSLGQVHEQYF; CDR3 DNA: TGCGCCAGCAGCTTGGGACAGGTTCACGAGCAGTACTTC
J gene: TRBJ2-7; D gene: .; clone size: .; V gene: TRBV6-1; CDR3 protein: CASNGPGHTYEQYF; CDR3 DNA: TGTGCCAGCAATGGGCCAGGTCATACCTACGAGCAGTACTTC
J gene: TRBJ1-5; D gene: TRBD1; clone size: .; V gene: TRBV4-1; CDR3 protein: CASSLRQGGQPQHF; CDR3 DNA: TGCGCCAGCAGCCTGAGACAGGGAGGACAGCCCCAGCATTTT
J gene: TRBJ2-7; D gene: .; clone size: .; V gene: TRBV5-4; CDR3 protein: CASSPRDGPEQYF; CDR3 DNA: TGTGCCAGCAGCCCCCGGGACGGGCCCGAGCAGTACTTC
J gene: TRBJ2-2; D gene: TRBD2; clone size: .; V gene: TRBV7-9; CDR3 protein: CASSSPTSGRPGELFF; CDR3 DNA: TGTGCCAGCAGCTCGCCGACTAGCGGGAGACCCGGGGAGCTGTTTTTT
J gene: TRBJ2-7; D gene: .; clone size: once; V gene: TRBV5-1; CDR3 protein: CASSVWQGRVDEQYF; CDR3 DNA: TGCGCCAGCAGCGTCTGGCAGGGTAGGGTGGACGAGCAGTACTTC
J gene: TRBJ2-5; D gene: TRBD1; clone size: .; V gene: TRBV6-1; CDR3 protein: CASSGLEDRVFRETQYF; CDR3 DNA: TGTGCCAGCAGTGGCCTAGAGGACAGGGTATTCCGAGAGACCCAGTACTTC
J gene: TRBJ2-3; D gene: .; clone size: .; V gene: TRBV9; CDR3 protein: CASSVGGAYDTQYF; CDR3 DNA: TGTGCCAGCAGCGTAGGAGGGGCGTACGATACGCAGTATTTT
J gene: TRBJ1-2; D gene: .; clone size: .; V gene: TRBV20-1; CDR3 protein: CSAIQDYGYTF; CDR3 DNA: TGCAGTGCTATACAGGACTATGGCTACACCTTC
J gene: TRBJ2-5; D gene: TRBD2; clone size: .; V gene: TRBV9; CDR3 protein: CASSPYGGSGAVEQYF; CDR3 DNA: TGTGCCAGCAGCCCTTACGGGGGTAGCGGGGCGGTTGAGCAGTACTTC
J gene: TRBJ2-1; D gene: .; clone size: .; V gene: TRBV2; CDR3 protein: CASRDYNEQFF; CDR3 DNA: TGTGCCAGCAGGGACTACAATGAGCAGTTCTTC
J gene: TRBJ2-7; D gene: TRBD1; clone size: .; V gene: TRBV28; CDR3 protein: CASSLTGTGGDEQYF; CDR3 DNA: TGTGCCAGCAGTTTAACCGGGACAGGGGGCGACGAGCAGTACTTC
J gene: TRBJ1-5; D gene: .; clone size: .; V gene: TRBV6-1; CDR3 protein: CARPRTNQPQHF; CDR3 DNA: TGTGCCAGACCTCGGACAAATCAGCCCCAGCATTTT
J gene: TRBJ2-5; D gene: .; clone size: .; V gene: TRBV2; CDR3 protein: CASSYWGVETQYF; CDR3 DNA: TGTGCCAGCAGTTATTGGGGGGTAGAGACCCAGTACTTC
J gene: TRBJ2-7; D gene: TRBD1; clone size: .; V gene: TRBV30; CDR3 protein: CAWTPGQGYSYEQYF; CDR3 DNA: TGTGCCTGGACCCCGGGACAGGGCTACTCCTACGAGCAGTACTTC
J gene: TRBJ2-7; D gene: .; clone size: .; V gene: TRBV29-1; CDR3 protein: CSVALPSTYEQYF; CDR3 DNA: TGCAGCGTTGCTCTTCCATCTACCTACGAGCAGTACTTC
J gene: TRBJ1-1; D gene: TRBD1; clone size: .; V gene: TRBV5-1; CDR3 protein: CASSPETGEAFF; CDR3 DNA: TGCGCCAGCAGCCCGGAGACAGGGGAAGCTTTCTTT
J gene: TRBJ2-3; D gene: TRBD2; clone size: .; V gene: TRBV27; CDR3 protein: CASSLSAGGFTDTQYF; CDR3 DNA: TGTGCCAGCAGTTTATCGGCGGGAGGGTTCACAGATACGCAGTATTTT